The rows below give T cell receptor beta chains drawn from one sample of a study of blood T cell repertoires in COVID-19. TCRdb keeps only in-frame clones here, not all; method: immunoSEQ multiplex PCR. The profile shows approximately 300,000 clones, around nine tenths of them singletons. The sequenced sample was PBMCs or T cells enriched from blood (not recorded which). These TCRs come from a young woman who had recovered from COVID-19. Each CDR3 is given with its conserved first and last residue. Fields, in order: J gene, clone size, D gene, V gene, CDR3 protein, CDR3 DNA. D genes are given only for firm matches. Size is stated for part of the rows, as once, few or many counts, or as a class when the clone is expanded.

>TRBJ1-1|-|-|TRBV18
CASAADNMNTEAFF
TGTGCCAGCGCGGCCGATAACATGAACACTGAAGCTTTCTTT
>TRBJ1-2|few|-|TRBV30
CAWPTPGIGYGYTF
TGTGCCTGGCCCACCCCGGGAATTGGATATGGCTACACCTTC
>TRBJ1-2|-|-|TRBV30
CAWSGGAYGYTF
TGTGCCTGGAGTGGGGGCGCCTATGGCTACACCTTC
>TRBJ1-3|-|-|TRBV25-1
CASSRGGTGNTIYF
TGTGCCAGCAGTAGAGGGGGAACTGGAAACACCATATATTTT
>TRBJ1-2|-|-|TRBV4-2
CASSQGGGRAVGYGYTF
TGTGCCAGCAGCCAAGGGGGAGGCCGAGCCGTTGGCTATGGCTACACCTTC
>TRBJ2-1|-|TRBD2|TRBV7-2
CASSFVAGGYNEQFF
TGTGCCAGCAGCTTTGTAGCGGGGGGGTACAATGAGCAGTTCTTC
>TRBJ2-2|-|TRBD1|TRBV4-1
CASSQETGGSNTGELFF
TGCGCCAGCAGCCAGGAGACAGGGGGATCGAACACCGGGGAGCTGTTTTTT
>TRBJ1-1|-|-|TRBV7-2
CASSLMPGNTEAFF
TGTGCCAGCAGCTTAATGCCAGGGAACACTGAAGCTTTCTTT
>TRBJ1-2|-|TRBD1|TRBV6-5
CASSYSMTGVGYGYTF
TGTGCCAGCAGTTACTCGATGACAGGGGTGGGCTATGGCTACACCTTC
>TRBJ2-3|-|-|TRBV27
CASSLARGRQYF
TGTGCCAGCAGTTTAGCGCGGGGGCGGCAGTATTTT
>TRBJ2-2|-|-|TRBV19
CASSGGLDTGELFF
TGTGCCAGTAGCGGGGGGCTCGACACCGGGGAGCTGTTTTTT
>TRBJ1-5|-|-|TRBV30
CAWSANQPQHF
TGTGCCTGGAGTGCTAATCAGCCCCAGCATTTT
>TRBJ1-2|-|TRBD1|TRBV25-1
CASRRRQGGGYTF
TGTGCCAGCAGGAGACGACAGGGCGGCGGCTACACCTTC
>TRBJ1-5|-|-|TRBV7-2
CASSLYSGNSNQPQHF
TGTGCCAGCAGCTTATACTCAGGGAATAGCAATCAGCCCCAGCATTTT
>TRBJ2-1|once|-|TRBV6-2/TRBV6-3
CASSLSDWNEQFF
TGTGCCAGCAGTCTGTCAGATTGGAATGAGCAGTTCTTC